The 3 T cell receptor beta chains below come from one sample, sequenced in a study of cytomegalovirus exposure and HLA in healthy donors (dated by TCRdb to 2016 to 2017). The library came from the immunoSEQ multiplex PCR assay. For the multiplex PCR, a mixture combining 60 forward primers for TCR Vbeta segments and 13 reverse primers for TCR Jbeta segments was used. The clones in this table, taken by TCRdb from immuneACCESS, are in-frame only. Not every clone is retained; where verified, under half of the shortfall comes from an unresolved V gene, and the cause of the rest is unknown. The table for this sample shows approximately 110,000 clones. 1% of the sample is taken by the ten largest. Specimen: PBMCs. All receptors derive from a young man in good health and CMV-seronegative.

The V gene is TRBV19, the J gene TRBJ2-1, with 7 bases fitting TRBD1. CDR1 LNHDA and CDR2 SQIVND come from the germline V gene (reference sequence). The CDR3 length is 14 residues. V gave up 7 bases and J gave up 3 bases; unmatched junction bases: 6. For the CDR3, the DNA is TGTGCCAGTACCGGGGACAGCAACTACAATGAGCAGTTCTTC. As protein: CASTGDSNYNEQFF. Full variable domain (outside the CDR3, taken from reference TRBV19 and TRBJ2-1): DGGITQSPKYLFRKEGQNVTLSCEQNLNHDAMYWYRQDPGQGLRLIYYSQIVNDFQKGDIAEGYSVSREKKESFPLTVTSAQKNPTAFYLCASTGDSNYNEQFFGPGTRLTVL.

In nucleotides, the CDR3 is TGTGCCAGCAGCGTATCGGCAGGCCGCGGGGAGACCCAGTACTTC. Protein product: CASSVSAGRGETQYF. The V call is TRBV9, the J call TRBJ2-5, with D possibly being TRBD2 (5 bases). Trimming shortened V by 1 base and J by 5 bases, and 15 bases separated the two germline ends. This CDR3 spans 15 amino acids. Per germline, CDR1 SGDLS and CDR2 YYNGEE.

The chain uses TRBV18 and TRBJ2-4, with TRBD2 identical over 13 bases. V shed 2 bases and J 0 bases; nucleotides not matched to a gene: 4. This CDR3 contains 18 residues. Germline V CDR1 and CDR2: KGHSH, LQKENI. The CDR3 spells CASSPGTSGALAKNIQYF. The CDR3 region has the DNA TGTGCCAGCTCACCAGGGACTAGCGGGGCGCTAGCCAAAAACATTCAGTACTTC.